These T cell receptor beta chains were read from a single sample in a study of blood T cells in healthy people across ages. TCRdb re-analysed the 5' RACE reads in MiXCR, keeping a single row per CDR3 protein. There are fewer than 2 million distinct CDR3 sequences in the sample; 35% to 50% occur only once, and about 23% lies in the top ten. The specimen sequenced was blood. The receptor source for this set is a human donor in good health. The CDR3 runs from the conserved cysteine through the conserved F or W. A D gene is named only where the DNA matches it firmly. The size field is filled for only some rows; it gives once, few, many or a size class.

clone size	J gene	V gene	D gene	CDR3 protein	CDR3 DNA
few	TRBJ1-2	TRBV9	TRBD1	CASSVHSQGAYGYTF	TGTGCCAGCAGCGTACACTCACAGGGGGCCTATGGCTACACCTTC
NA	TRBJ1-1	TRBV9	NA	CASTQGGRTSTEAFF	TGTGCCAGCACCCAGGGCGGACGCACTTCCACTGAAGCTTTCTTT
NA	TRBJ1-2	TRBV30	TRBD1	CAWRGVWDSNYGYTF	TGTGCCTGGAGAGGCGTTTGGGACAGCAACTATGGCTACACCTTC
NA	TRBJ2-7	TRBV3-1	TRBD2	CASTGGATGEQYF	TGTGCCAGCACGGGGGGGGCGACTGGCGAGCAGTACTTC
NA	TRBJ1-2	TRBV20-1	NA	CSAIPVPGDYGYTF	TGCAGTGCCATCCCGGTCCCGGGGGACTATGGCTACACCTTC
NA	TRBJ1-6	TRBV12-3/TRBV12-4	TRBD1	CASSLRGLDNSPLHF	TGTGCCAGCAGTTTGAGGGGGCTAGATAATTCACCCCTCCACTTT
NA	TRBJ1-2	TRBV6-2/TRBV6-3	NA	CASSYGGEPYGYTF	TGTGCCAGCAGTTATGGAGGCGAACCCTATGGCTACACCTTC
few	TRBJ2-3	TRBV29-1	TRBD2	CSTHVTSSYTDTQYF	TGCAGCACCCACGTGACTAGCTCTTACACAGATACGCAGTATTTT
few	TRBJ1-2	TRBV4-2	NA	CASSQAGSHYGYTF	TGTGCCAGCAGCCAAGCAGGGTCCCACTATGGCTACACCTTC
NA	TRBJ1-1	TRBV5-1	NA	CASSLAEGVNEAFF	TGCGCCAGCAGCTTGGCCGAGGGGGTAAATGAAGCTTTCTTT